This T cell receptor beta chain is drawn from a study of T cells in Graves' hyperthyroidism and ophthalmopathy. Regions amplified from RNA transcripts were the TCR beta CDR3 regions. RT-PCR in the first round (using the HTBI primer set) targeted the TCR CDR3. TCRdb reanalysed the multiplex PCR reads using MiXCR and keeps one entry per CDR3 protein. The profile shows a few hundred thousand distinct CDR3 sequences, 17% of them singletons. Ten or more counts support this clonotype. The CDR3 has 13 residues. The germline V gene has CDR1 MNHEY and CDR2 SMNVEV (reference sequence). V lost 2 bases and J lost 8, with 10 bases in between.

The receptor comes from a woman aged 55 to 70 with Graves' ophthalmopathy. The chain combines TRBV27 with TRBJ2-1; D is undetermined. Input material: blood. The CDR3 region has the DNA TGTGCCAGCAGTTTACCCCAGAGCGATGAGCAGTTCTTC. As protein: CASSLPQSDEQFF.